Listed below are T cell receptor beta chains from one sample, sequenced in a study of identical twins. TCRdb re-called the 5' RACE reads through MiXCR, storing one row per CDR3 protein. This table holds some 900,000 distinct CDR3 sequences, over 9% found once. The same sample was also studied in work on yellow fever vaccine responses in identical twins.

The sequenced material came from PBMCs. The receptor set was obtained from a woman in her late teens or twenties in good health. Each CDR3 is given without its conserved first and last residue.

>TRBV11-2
ASSVGTITGELF
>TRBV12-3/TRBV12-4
ASSFRTPPATEAF
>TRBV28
ASSSDGGANEKLF
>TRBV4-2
ASSQREGHNEQF
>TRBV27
ASSSYPTAQY
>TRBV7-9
ASSTRTALATGELF
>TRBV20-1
SASSDREQF
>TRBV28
ASSPSSGIGLLIEY
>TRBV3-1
ASSQKSGLGNTGELF
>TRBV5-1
ASSLHSMNTEAF
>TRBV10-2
ASSEGGTPNTEAF
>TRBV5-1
ASSLGASGRALDEQF
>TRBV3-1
ASSRVVAGTDTQY
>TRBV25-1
ASSDTRQGSGSPLH
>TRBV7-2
ASSLDRVGGETQY
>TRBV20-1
SAREGGQGAEKLF
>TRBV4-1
ASSPALRYEQY
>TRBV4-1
ASSHEGRNTDTQY
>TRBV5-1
ASSLQGGDQPQH
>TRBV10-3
AISESPRGGTEAF
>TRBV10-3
AISDQVQAEAF
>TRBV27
ASSLRTGDYGYT
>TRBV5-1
ASSSTVNEQF
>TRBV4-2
ASSQEGLAGVSEQF
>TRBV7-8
ASSLEPGRAKNIQY
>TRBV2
ASRDRSALGSPQH
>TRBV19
ASSGKGWSYNEQF
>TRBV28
ASSPLSGARNEKLF
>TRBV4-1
ASSPGQFSNEQF
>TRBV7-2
ASSSDYHSANTGELF
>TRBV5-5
ASSLSQASYEQY
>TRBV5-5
ASSGIGGSRSGQF
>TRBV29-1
SVEGQGWNEQF
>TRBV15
ATSSVRGARYNEQF
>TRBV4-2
ASSQDLINYGYT
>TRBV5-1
ASSLAGDGSYEQY
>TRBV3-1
ASSQTSGPDTQY